This TCR beta chain originates from a study of cytomegalovirus exposure and HLA in healthy donors. Whole-study findings and limits: A few CMV-associated chains were confirmed in vitro to be specific for CMV antigens. TCR beta chain V- and J-gene trimming was linked, in a later analysis, to a missense variant in DCLRE1C. The authors later found most CMV-associated TCR beta chains appeared HLA-restricted.

CDR3 size: 15 residues. Deletions cut 5 bases from V and 5 bases from J, with 19 bases between. The germline V gene encodes CDR1 LNHNV and CDR2 YYDKDF (reference sequence). Comments on this clone: Antigen specificity is unknown.

Researchers ran the PCR with 60 Vbeta and 13 Jbeta primers. Generated by immunoSEQ multiplex PCR, the TCRdb table keeps only in-frame clones and is missing some. The sample holds 80,000 to 95,000 clones, roughly nine tenths seen once. This rearrangement joins TRBV15 to TRBJ2-7; D gene uncertain. This clonotype was obtained from a man aged 25-45 years in good health and CMV-seropositive. The material sequenced was PBMCs. As DNA, the CDR3 is TGTGCCACCAGCGCCGAGGCGTACGGGTATAACGAGCAGTACTTC. This encodes CATSAEAYGYNEQYF.